This TCR beta chain was recorded in a study of T cells in women clearing cervical HPV infection. Study overall: Cases: HPV16-related CIN3 or worse on histology, a couple of invasive cancers.

Concerning this clone: The antigen is unknown. The read comes to an end 3 residues before the CDR3 does, leaving the germline J gene to fill in the end.

Overall study findings and caveats: CIN3+ cases had significantly higher TCR richness than controls; evenness did not differ.

TCR beta CDR3 amplified by multiplex PCR from approximately 1,200 ng genomic DNA. Data came from immunoSEQ multiplex PCR; TCRdb stores just in-frame clones and leaves some out. Its listing shows tens of thousands of clones. There are 17 residues in the CDR3. After removal of 1 base from V and 7 bases from J, the junction contained 13 bases not matched to a gene. Looked up from germline, CDR1 is SNHLY and CDR2 is FYNNEI. This sequence originates from a woman between 18 and 69 years old with a cervical HPV16 infection that either progressed to CIN3+ or cleared (not recorded which). The chain joins TRBV2 to TRBJ2-5, with 9 bases lining up with TRBD2. Sequencing was done on a sample of blood buffy coat. The sequenced CDR3 bases are TGTGCCAGCAGTGAAGAGGGTCTGCGGGGGGGCTTGGGGACC. It translates to CASSEEGLRGGLGT. The complete CDR3 protein is CASSEEGLRGGLGTQYF.